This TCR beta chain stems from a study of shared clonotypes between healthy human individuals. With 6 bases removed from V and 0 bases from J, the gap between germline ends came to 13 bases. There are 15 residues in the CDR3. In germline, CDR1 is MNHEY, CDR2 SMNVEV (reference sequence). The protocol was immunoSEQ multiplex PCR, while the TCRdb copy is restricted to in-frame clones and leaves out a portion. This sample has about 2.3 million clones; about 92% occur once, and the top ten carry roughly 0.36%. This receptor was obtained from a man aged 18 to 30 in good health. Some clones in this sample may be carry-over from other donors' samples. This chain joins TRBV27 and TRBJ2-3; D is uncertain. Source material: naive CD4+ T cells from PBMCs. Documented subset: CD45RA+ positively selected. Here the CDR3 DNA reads TGTGCCAGCAGCCTTTTTGCGGCTAGCACAGATACGCAGTATTTT. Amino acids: CASSLFAASTDTQYF.